This TCR beta chain was sequenced during a study of blood T cells in healthy people across ages. Study results and caveats: Diversity of TCR beta per million T cells declined in a roughly linear way with age.

Alongside a J-beta primer mix, a sample-barcoded 5' primer served in a second PCR lasting roughly 7 to 11 cycles. Every molecule of cDNA carried a tag from a template-switch adaptor with 12 random nucleotides. MiXCR, run by TCRdb on the 5' RACE reads, gives a single entry per CDR3 protein. The table lists some 710,000 distinct CDR3 sequences, about 46% of them singletons. Comment on this clonotype: Its target is not known.

Looked up from germline, CDR1 is DFQATT and CDR2 is SNEGSKA (reference sequence). Trimming took 1 base from V and 6 from J, leaving 15 bases between them. The CDR3 is 14 residues long. The source is an elderly man in good health. The gene calls are TRBV20-1 and TRBJ1-2, with D perhaps TRBD1 (5 bases). The sequencing input was blood. The DNA for the CDR3 is TGCAGTGCTAGAGGGAGAGGGGATTTCGATGGCTACACCTTC. Residues: CSARGRGDFDGYTF.